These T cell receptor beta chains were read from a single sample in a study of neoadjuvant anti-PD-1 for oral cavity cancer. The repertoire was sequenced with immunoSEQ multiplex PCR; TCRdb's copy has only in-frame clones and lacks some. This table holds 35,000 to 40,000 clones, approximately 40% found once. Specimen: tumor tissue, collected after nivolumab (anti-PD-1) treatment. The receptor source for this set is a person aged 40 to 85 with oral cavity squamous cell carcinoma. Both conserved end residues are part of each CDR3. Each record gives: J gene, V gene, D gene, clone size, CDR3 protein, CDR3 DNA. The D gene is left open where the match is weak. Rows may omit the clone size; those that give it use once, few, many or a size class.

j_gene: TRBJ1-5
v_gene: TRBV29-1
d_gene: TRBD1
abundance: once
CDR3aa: CSVAQGAEPQHF
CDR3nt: TGCAGCGTTGCTCAGGGGGCTGAGCCCCAGCATTTT

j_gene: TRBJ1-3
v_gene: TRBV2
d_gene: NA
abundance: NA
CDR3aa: CASQGVNSGNTIYF
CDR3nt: TGTGCCAGCCAAGGGGTCAACTCTGGAAACACCATATATTTT

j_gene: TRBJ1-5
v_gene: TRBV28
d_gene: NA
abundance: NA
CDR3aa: CASTHGGHQPQHF
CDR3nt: TGTGCCAGCACCCACGGGGGGCATCAGCCCCAGCATTTT

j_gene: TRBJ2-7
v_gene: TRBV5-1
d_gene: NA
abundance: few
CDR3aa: CASSLDSRDYEQYF
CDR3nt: TGCGCCAGCAGCCTCGACAGCCGAGACTACGAGCAGTACTTC

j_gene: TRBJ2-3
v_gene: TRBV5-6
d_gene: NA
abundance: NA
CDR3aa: CASSFDLASTDTQYF
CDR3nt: TGTGCCAGCAGCTTCGATCTAGCTAGCACAGATACGCAGTATTTT

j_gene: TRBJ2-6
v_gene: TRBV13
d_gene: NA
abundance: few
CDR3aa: CASFPGAGANVLTF
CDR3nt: TGTGCCAGTTTCCCCGGTGCAGGGGCCAACGTCCTGACTTTC

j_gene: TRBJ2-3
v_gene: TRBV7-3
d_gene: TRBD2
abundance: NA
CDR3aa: CASSQTSGVTDTQYF
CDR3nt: TGTGCCAGCAGCCAGACTAGCGGGGTCACAGATACGCAGTATTTT

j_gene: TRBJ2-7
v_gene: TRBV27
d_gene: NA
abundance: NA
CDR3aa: CASSYRDNYEQYF
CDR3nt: TGTGCCAGCAGTTACCGGGACAACTACGAGCAGTACTTC

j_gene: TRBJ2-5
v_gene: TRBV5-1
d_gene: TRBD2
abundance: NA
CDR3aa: CASSLGREKETQYF
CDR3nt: TGCGCCAGCAGCCTGGGGCGGGAGAAGGAGACCCAGTACTTC

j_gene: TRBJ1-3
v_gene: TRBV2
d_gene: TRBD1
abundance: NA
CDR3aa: CASSGTGGGNTIYF
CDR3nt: TGTGCCAGCAGTGGGACAGGGGGTGGAAACACCATATATTTT

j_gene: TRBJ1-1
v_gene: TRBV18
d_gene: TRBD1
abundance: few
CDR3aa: CASSPGTGGADTEAFF
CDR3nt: TGTGCCAGCTCTCCCGGGACAGGGGGAGCCGACACTGAAGCTTTCTTT

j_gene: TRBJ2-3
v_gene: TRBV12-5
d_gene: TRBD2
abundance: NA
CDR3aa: CASGQPWTSFDTQYF
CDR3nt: TGTGCTAGTGGTCAACCCTGGACTAGCTTCGATACGCAGTATTTT

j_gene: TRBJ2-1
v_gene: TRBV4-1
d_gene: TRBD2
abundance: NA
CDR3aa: CASSRTSGYNEQFF
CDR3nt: TGCGCCAGCAGCCGGACTAGCGGGTACAATGAGCAGTTCTTC

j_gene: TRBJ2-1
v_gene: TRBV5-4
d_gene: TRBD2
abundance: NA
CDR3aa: CASSLGGGAFYNEQFF
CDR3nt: TGTGCCAGCAGCTTGGGCGGGGGGGCCTTCTACAATGAGCAGTTCTTC

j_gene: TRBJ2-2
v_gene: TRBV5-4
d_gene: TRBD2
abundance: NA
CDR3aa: CASSPPSGGSETGELFF
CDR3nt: TGTGCCAGCAGCCCGCCTAGCGGAGGGAGCGAGACCGGGGAGCTGTTTTTT

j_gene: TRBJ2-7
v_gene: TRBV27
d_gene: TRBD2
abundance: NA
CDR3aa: CASSFEREGFCDEQYF
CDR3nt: TGTGCCAGCAGTTTCGAGCGGGAGGGTTTCTGCGACGAGCAGTACTTC

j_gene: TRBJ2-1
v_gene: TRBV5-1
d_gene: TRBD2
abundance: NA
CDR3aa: CASSFWPLAGGVFDEQFF
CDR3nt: TGCGCCAGCAGCTTCTGGCCTCTAGCGGGAGGAGTATTTGATGAGCAGTTCTTC

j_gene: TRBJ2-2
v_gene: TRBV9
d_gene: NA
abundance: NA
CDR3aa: CASSALPPYTGELFF
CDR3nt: TGTGCCAGCAGCGCCCTCCCCCCTTACACCGGGGAGCTGTTTTTT

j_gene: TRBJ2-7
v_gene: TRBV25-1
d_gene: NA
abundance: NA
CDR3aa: CASSDGARRAEQYF
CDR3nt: TGTGCCAGCAGTGATGGCGCGAGAAGGGCGGAGCAGTACTTC

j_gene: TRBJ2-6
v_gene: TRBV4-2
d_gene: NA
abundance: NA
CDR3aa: CASSQVGREYSGANVLTF
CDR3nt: TGTGCCAGCAGCCAAGTGGGCAGGGAATACTCTGGGGCCAACGTCCTGACTTTC

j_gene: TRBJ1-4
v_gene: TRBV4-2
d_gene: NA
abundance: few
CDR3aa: CASSQDLGWVNEKLFF
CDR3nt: TGTGCCAGCAGCCAAGATCTCGGGTGGGTTAATGAAAAACTGTTTTTT

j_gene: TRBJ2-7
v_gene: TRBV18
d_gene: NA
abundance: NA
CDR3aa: CASSPLQGRFTYEQYF
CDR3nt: TGTGCCAGCTCACCACTCCAGGGAAGATTCACCTACGAGCAGTACTTC

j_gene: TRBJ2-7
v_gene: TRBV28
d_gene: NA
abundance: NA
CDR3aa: CASSSGTLPPYEQYF
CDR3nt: TGTGCCAGCAGTTCAGGGACCCTCCCGCCCTACGAGCAGTACTTC

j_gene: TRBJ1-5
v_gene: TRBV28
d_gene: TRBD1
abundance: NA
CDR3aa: CASRKLTGNYQPQHF
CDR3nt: TGTGCCAGCAGGAAACTGACAGGGAACTATCAGCCCCAGCATTTT

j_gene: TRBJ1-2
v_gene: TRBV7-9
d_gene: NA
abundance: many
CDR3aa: CASSLYGEASYTF
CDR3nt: TGTGCCAGCAGCTTATACGGGGAGGCGAGCTACACCTTC

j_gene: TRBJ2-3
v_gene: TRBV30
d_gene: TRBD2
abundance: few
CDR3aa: CAWSVWQRGTDTQYF
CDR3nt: TGTGCCTGGAGTGTATGGCAGCGGGGGACAGATACGCAGTATTTT

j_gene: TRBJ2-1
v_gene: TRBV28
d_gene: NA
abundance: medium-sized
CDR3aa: CASEGQSSYNEQFF
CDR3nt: TGTGCCAGCGAAGGACAGAGCTCCTACAATGAGCAGTTCTTC

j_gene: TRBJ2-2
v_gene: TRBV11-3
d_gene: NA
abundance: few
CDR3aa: CASSLTPMDTGELFF
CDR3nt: TGTGCCAGCAGCTTAACCCCAATGGACACCGGGGAGCTGTTTTTT

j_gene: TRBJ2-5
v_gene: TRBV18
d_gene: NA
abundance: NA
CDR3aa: CASSFWVQETQYF
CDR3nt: TGTGCCAGCTCATTCTGGGTCCAAGAGACCCAGTACTTC

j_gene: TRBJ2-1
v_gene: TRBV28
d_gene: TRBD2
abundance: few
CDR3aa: CASSLAGLARDEQFF
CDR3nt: TGTGCCAGCAGTTTGGCGGGACTAGCGAGGGATGAGCAGTTCTTC

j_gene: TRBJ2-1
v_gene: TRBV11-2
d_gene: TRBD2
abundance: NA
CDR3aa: CASSLESGVVYEQFF
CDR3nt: TGTGCCAGCAGCTTAGAGAGCGGGGTTGTCTATGAGCAGTTCTTC

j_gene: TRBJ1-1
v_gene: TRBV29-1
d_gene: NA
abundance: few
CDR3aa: CSVHHDRNTEAFF
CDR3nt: TGCAGCGTCCATCACGACAGGAACACTGAAGCTTTCTTT

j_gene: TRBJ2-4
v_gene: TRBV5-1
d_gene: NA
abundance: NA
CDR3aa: CASSLEDKNIQYF
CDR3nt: TGCGCCAGCAGCTTGGAGGACAAAAACATTCAGTACTTC

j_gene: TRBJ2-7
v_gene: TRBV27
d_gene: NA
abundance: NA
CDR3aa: CASSDFYEQYF
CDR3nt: TGTGCCAGCAGCGACTTCTACGAGCAGTACTTC

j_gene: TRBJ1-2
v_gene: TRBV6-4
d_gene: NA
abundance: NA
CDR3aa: CASSEQGQGYTF
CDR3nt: TGTGCCAGCAGTGAACAGGGCCAGGGCTACACCTTC

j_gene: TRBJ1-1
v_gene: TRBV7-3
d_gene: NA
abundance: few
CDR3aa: CASSALRETKAFF
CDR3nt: TGTGCCAGCAGCGCATTAAGGGAAACAAAAGCTTTCTTT

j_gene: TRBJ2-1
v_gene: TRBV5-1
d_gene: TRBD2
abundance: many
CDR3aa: CASSLTSGRPNEQFF
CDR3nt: TGCGCCAGCAGCTTGACTAGCGGGAGGCCTAATGAGCAGTTCTTC

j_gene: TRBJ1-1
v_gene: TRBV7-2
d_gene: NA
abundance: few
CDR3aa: CASSHDGVEAFF
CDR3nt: TGTGCCAGCAGCCATGATGGGGTTGAAGCTTTCTTT

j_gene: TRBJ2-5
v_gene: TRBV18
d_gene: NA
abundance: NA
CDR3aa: CASSQGLRETQYF
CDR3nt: TGTGCCAGCTCACAGGGGCTTCGGGAGACCCAGTACTTC

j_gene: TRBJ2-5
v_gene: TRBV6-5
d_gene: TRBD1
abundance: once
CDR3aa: CASSTRDRETQYF
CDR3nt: TGTGCCAGCAGTACCCGGGACAGAGAGACCCAGTACTTC

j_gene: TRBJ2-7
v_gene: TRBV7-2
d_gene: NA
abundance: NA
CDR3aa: CASNSGWGLYEQYF
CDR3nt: TGTGCCAGCAACTCAGGATGGGGGCTATACGAGCAGTACTTC

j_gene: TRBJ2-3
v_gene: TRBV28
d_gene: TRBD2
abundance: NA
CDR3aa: CASSSSTSGSMDTQYF
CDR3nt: TGTGCCAGCAGTTCCTCGACTAGCGGGAGTATGGATACGCAGTATTTT

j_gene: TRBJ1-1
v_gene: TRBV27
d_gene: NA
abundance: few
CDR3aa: CASTPTAWTEHTEAFF
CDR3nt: TGTGCCAGCACCCCTACCGCATGGACAGAGCACACTGAAGCTTTCTTT

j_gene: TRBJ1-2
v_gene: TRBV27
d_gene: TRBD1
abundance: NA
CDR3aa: CASNSLTGENGYTF
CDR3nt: TGTGCCAGCAACTCTTTGACAGGGGAGAATGGCTACACCTTC

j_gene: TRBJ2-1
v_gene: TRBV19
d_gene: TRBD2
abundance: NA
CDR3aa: CASSVTSGVYNEQFF
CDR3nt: TGTGCCAGTAGTGTCACTAGCGGGGTCTACAATGAGCAGTTCTTC

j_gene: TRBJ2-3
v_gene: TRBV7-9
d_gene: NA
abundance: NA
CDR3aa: CASSLAWMGKDTQYF
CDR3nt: TGTGCCAGCAGCTTAGCATGGATGGGGAAAGATACGCAGTATTTT

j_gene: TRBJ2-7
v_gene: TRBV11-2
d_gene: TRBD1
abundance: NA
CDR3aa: CASSLIPGQGVTYEQYF
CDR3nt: TGTGCCAGCAGCTTGATACCGGGACAGGGGGTTACCTACGAGCAGTACTTC

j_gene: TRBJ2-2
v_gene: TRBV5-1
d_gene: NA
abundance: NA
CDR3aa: CASSLQGNTGELFF
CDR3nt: TGCGCCAGCAGCTTACAGGGCAACACCGGGGAGCTGTTTTTT

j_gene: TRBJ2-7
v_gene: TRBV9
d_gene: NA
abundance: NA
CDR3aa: CASSVGRGHPGEQYF
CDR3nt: TGTGCCAGCAGCGTAGGCCGCGGACACCCGGGTGAGCAGTACTTC

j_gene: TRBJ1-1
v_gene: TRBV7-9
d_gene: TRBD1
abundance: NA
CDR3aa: CASSTPTDRGRSTEAFF
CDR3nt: TGTGCCAGCAGCACCCCAACGGACAGGGGGAGAAGCACTGAAGCTTTCTTT

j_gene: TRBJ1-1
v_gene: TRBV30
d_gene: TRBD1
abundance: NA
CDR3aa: CAWRYLRTGGTEAFF
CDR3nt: TGTGCCTGGAGGTACCTCCGGACAGGTGGCACTGAAGCTTTCTTT

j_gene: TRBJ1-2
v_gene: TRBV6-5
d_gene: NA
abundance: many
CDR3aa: CASSLQGGSYGYTF
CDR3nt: TGTGCCAGCAGCTTACAGGGCGGAAGCTATGGCTACACCTTC

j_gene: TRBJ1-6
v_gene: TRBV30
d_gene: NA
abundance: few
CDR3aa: CAWILAGSSYNSPLHF
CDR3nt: TGTGCCTGGATATTGGCAGGGAGCTCCTATAATTCACCCCTCCACTTT

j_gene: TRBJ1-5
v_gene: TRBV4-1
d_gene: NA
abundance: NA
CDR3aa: CASSPRDTVLSNQPQHF
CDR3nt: TGCGCCAGCAGCCCCCGGGACACAGTTCTTAGCAATCAGCCCCAGCATTTT